This TCR beta chain is from a study of cytotoxic CD8 clonotypes in ibrutinib-treated CLL. Overall study: After a median of around six years, roughly 14 patients stayed remitted and approximately 12 progressed; responses had been partial in roughly 25 and complete in 2. The response samples were taken once patients had been treated for a median of around 11 months, range 6 to 36. Averaging across samples gave approximately 260,000 productive templates and roughly 88,000 productive rearrangements.

This table comes from immunoSEQ multiplex PCR, and its TCRdb copy is limited to in-frame clones, with some not included. The data hold more than 15,000 clones, with about 80% observed a single time. CDR3 size: 15 residues. Trimming stripped 5 bases from V and 2 bases from J, with 14 bases between. CDR1 KGHSH and CDR2 LQKENI come from the germline V gene. Genomic DNA (about 2 micrograms) was obtained from cryopreserved PBMCs for construction of TCR beta libraries. The rearrangement joins TRBV18 to TRBJ2-3; D is unclear. The clonotype was recovered from a human donor with chronic lymphocytic leukemia. The sample consisted of PBMCs, taken before ibrutinib treatment. CDR3 DNA: TGTGCCAGCTCATACTCAAATGATAACACAGATACGCAGTATTTT. It encodes CASSYSNDNTDTQYF.